This TCR beta chain is from a study of blood T cell repertoires in COVID-19. CDR3 length: 16 amino acids. After removal of 0 bases from V and 4 bases from J, the junction contained 8 bases not matched to a gene. Per germline, CDR1 PRHDT and CDR2 FYEKMQ (reference sequence). Method: immunoSEQ multiplex PCR; TCRdb's copy keeps in-frame clones and lacks some. Here the sample spans about 140,000 clones, roughly 79% being singletons. V usage is TRBV13 and J usage is TRBJ1-2; 7 bases line up with TRBD1. Material for sequencing was peripheral blood. The sequence was collected from a human donor in a cohort sampled during active COVID-19. The CDR3 spells CASSLGLGGASYGYTF. Here the CDR3 DNA reads TGTGCCAGCAGCTTAGGCCTAGGGGGCGCTAGCTATGGCTACACCTTC.